The 12 T cell receptor beta chains given below trace back to one sample, sequenced in a study of OX40 agonist ivuxolimab in advanced cancers. The repertoire was sequenced with immunoSEQ multiplex PCR; TCRdb's copy has only in-frame clones and lacks some. The data show tens of thousands of clones, over 75% seen once. This specimen was CD4+ or CD8+ T cells sorted from blood, taken in a trial of the OX40 agonist ivuxolimab. The source is an adult with an advanced solid tumor such as melanoma, head and neck, liver or kidney cancer.

This chain joins TRBV13 and TRBJ2-7, with a weak D call TRBD1 (6 bases). The germline CDR1 and CDR2 sequences are PRHDT and FYEKMQ (reference sequence). V was pared by 6 bases and J by 0 bases, with 15 bases between. This CDR3 region has 15 residues. CDR3 coding DNA: TGTGCCAGCAGGATACAGGGCCCGTACTCCTACGAGCAGTACTTC. Its protein product is CASRIQGPYSYEQYF. The entire variable domain, with the rest obtained from reference TRBV13 and TRBJ2-7, is as follows: AAGVIQSPRHLIKEKRETATLKCYPIPRHDTVYWYQQGPGQDPQFLISFYEKMQSDKGSIPDRFSAQQFSDYHSELNMSSLELGDSALYFCASRIQGPYSYEQYFGPGTRLTVT.

The CDR3: CASSLEIQHNEQYF. The CDR3 DNA reads TGTGCCAGCAGCTTAGAAATTCAACACAACGAGCAGTACTTC. This chain links TRBV7-6 with TRBJ2-7; D gene unclear. This CDR3 contains 14 residues. The V end lost 1 base, the J end lost 5 bases, and 12 bases lay between the germline ends. CDR1 and CDR2 from the germline V gene are SGHVS and FNYEAQ.

This clone was seen a single time. The rearrangement uses TRBV7-6 and TRBJ1-5; 8 nucleotides line up with TRBD1. J was trimmed by 7 bases and V by 6 bases; bases with no gene match: 5. The CDR3 covers 13 residues. Per germline, CDR1 SGHVS and CDR2 FNYEAQ. The CDR3 DNA reads as TGTGCCAGCAGTGGACAGGGTTTGCAGCCCCAGCATTTT. Translation: CASSGQGLQPQHF.

The chain recombines TRBV30 with TRBJ1-2, with 7 bases aligning to TRBD1. The CDR3 runs to 12 residues. V dropped 4 bases and J dropped 2; count of bases not matched to a gene: 1. Per the germline V gene, CDR1 is GTSNPN and CDR2 is SVGIG (reference sequence). The CDR3 here is CAWTGGNYGYTF. Written as DNA, the CDR3 is TGTGCCTGGACAGGGGGGAACTATGGCTACACCTTC.

This chain connects TRBV28 to TRBJ1-6; no definite D call. Germline V gene sequence: CDR1 MDHEN, CDR2 SYDVKM. The CDR3 totals 13 residues. The V end was cut by 4 bases, the J end by 7 bases, with 8 bases between. The CDR3 DNA reads as TGTGCCAGCAGTTATAGACTAAATTCACCCCTCCACTTT. It yields the protein CASSYRLNSPLHF.

This clone was observed a single time. CDR3 sequence (DNA): TGTGCCAGCAGCTGGACAGGGAGCAATGAGCAGTTCTTC. This codes for CASSWTGSNEQFF. The chain employs TRBV7-8 and TRBJ2-1, with 8 bases fitting TRBD1. The CDR3 covers 13 residues. Germline V gene sequence: CDR1 SGHVS, CDR2 FQNEAQ. J lost 6 bases, V lost 4 bases, and 2 bases had no gene match.

The chain carries TRBV6-5 and TRBJ1-5; D ambiguous. V was pared by 3 bases and J by 1 base, with 7 bases between. This CDR3 spans 14 amino acids. Germline CDR1 and CDR2: MNHEY and SVGAGI. The CDR3 here is CASSYWGSNQPQHF. The DNA for the CDR3 is TGTGCCAGCAGTTATTGGGGAAGCAATCAGCCCCAGCATTTT.

The chain recombines TRBV19 with TRBJ2-2; 7 bases are a match to TRBD2. There are 15 residues in the CDR3. V lost 3 bases to trimming and J lost 4 bases; unmatched junction nucleotides: 5. Germline values: CDR1 LNHDA, CDR2 SQIVND (reference sequence). The CDR3, as DNA: TGTGCCAGTAGTATTACTAGCGCACTCACCGGGGAGCTGTTTTTT. This codes for CASSITSALTGELFF.

V gene TRBV5-4 combines with J gene TRBJ2-1; no clear D. The CDR3 contains 12 residues. The V end was cut by 4 bases, the J end by 6 bases, with 8 bases between. The germline CDR1 and CDR2 sequences are SGHNT and YYREEE (reference sequence). This CDR3 reads CASSDASNEQFF. The CDR3 DNA reads TGTGCCAGCAGCGATGCTAGCAATGAGCAGTTCTTC.

The chain links TRBV19 to TRBJ2-2, with D maybe TRBD2 (5 bases). V was clipped by 3 bases and J by 7 bases, with 6 bases between them. The CDR3 is made up of 12 amino acids. Germline CDR1 LNHDA, CDR2 SQIVND (reference sequence). CDR3 protein: CASSITSGELFF. The CDR3 region has the DNA TGTGCCAGTAGTATTACTAGCGGGGAGCTGTTTTTT.

The chain recombines TRBV9 with TRBJ2-6; no reliable D call. In germline, CDR1 is SGDLS, CDR2 YYNGEE. Between the trimmed V and J ends, which lost 3 bases and 1 base, there was a span of 5 bases. This CDR3 has 14 amino acids. The CDR3 DNA reads TGTGCCAGCAGCGAGGGATCTGGGGCCAACGTCCTGACTTTC. Protein product: CASSEGSGANVLTF.

CDR3 bases: TGCGCCAGCAGCCAAGGATCTGATGAGCAGTTCTTC. Translating it yields CASSQGSDEQFF. The V call is TRBV5-1, the J call TRBJ2-1, with D unresolved. Germline CDR1 is SGHRS and CDR2 is YFSETQ. The CDR3 contains 12 residues. V lost 4 bases, J lost 8 bases, and 10 bases lay in between.